This T cell receptor beta chain was retrieved from a study of regulatory and conventional T cells in RAG deficiency. The study, taken as a whole, reports: Omenn syndrome and CID/AS patients had around 100-fold fewer unique Treg TCR beta sequences, versus around 10-fold elsewhere. These Omenn syndrome Treg sorts may hold peripherally activated cells instead. Patient subsets had shorter CDR3s; Omenn Treg-Tconv overlap exceeded 80%.

Blood CD4+ CD25-high CD127-low regulatory T cells supplied the genomic DNA template. Looked up from germline, CDR1 is SEHNR and CDR2 is FQNEAQ (reference sequence). Germline trimming cut 5 bases from V and 0 bases from J; bases unmatched to any gene: 8. The CDR3 has 17 residues. Generated by immunoSEQ multiplex PCR, the TCRdb table keeps only in-frame clones and is missing some. The table lists tens of thousands of clones, 80% to 95% of them singletons. About this clone itself: The target antigen is unknown.

These data were also filed under a second study, of regulatory T cells. That paper adds: The primer mix had 52 TRBV and 13 TRBJ primers. Patient repertoires had restricted TRB V-J pairs and skewed V and J usage, most in Tregs.

The sequenced sample consisted of Tregs sorted from blood. This sequence joins TRBV7-9 and TRBJ1-3, with 9 bases lining up with TRBD1. The clonotype was recovered from a human donor in good health. DNA of the CDR3: TGTGCCAGCAGCCATCGGCCGGGACAGGGCTCTGGAAACACCATATATTTT. Translated, it gives CASSHRPGQGSGNTIYF. The full variable domain, in which reference TRBV7-9 and TRBJ1-3 provide the parts outside the CDR3, is DTGVSQNPRHKITKRGQNVTFRCDPISEHNRLYWYRQTLGQGPEFLTYFQNEAQLEKSRLLSDRFSAERPKGSFSTLEIQRTEQGDSAMYLCASSHRPGQGSGNTIYFGEGSWLTVV.